The rows below give T cell receptor beta chains drawn from one sample of a study of radiotherapy plus CTLA-4 blockade in lung cancer. Profiled with immunoSEQ multiplex PCR; TCRdb holds only in-frame clones, not every one. The sample carries approximately 85,000 clones, approximately 86% recorded once. The starting material was peripheral blood, obtained from a patient treated with radiotherapy plus ipilimumab. Receptors originate from a human donor with non-small cell lung cancer who had a partial response to radiotherapy plus ipilimumab. The CDR3 runs from the conserved cysteine through the conserved F or W. D genes are given only for firm matches. Only part of the rows carry a size: once, few, many, or a class if the clone is expanded.

v_call	d_call	j_call	clone_size	cdr3_nt	cdr3_aa
TRBV7-7	TRBD1	TRBJ2-2	.	TGTGCTAGCAGCATGAGACAGGGCACCGGGGAGCTGTTTTTT	CASSMRQGTGELFF
TRBV6-5	TRBD1	TRBJ2-7	.	TGTGCCAGCAGTTACCCAGGGACAGGGAACGAGCAGTACTTC	CASSYPGTGNEQYF
TRBV6-1	.	TRBJ1-5	.	TGTGCCAGCAGCCCAGGACATAGCAATCAGCCCCAGCATTTT	CASSPGHSNQPQHF
TRBV6-6	TRBD2	TRBJ2-1	.	TGTGCCAGCGGCCCTAGCGGGAGTAACTACAATGAGCAGTTCTTC	CASGPSGSNYNEQFF
TRBV28	.	TRBJ1-5	.	TGTGCCAGCAGTTTCAGGGCCAAGGGCAATCAGCCCCAGCATTTT	CASSFRAKGNQPQHF
TRBV29-1	.	TRBJ2-1	.	TGCAGCGTTGAAGGATTTCGGTACAATGAGCAGTTCTTC	CSVEGFRYNEQFF
TRBV5-1	.	TRBJ2-1	.	TGCGCCAGCAGTTTCGCCCAGGGGCAAAGCTCCTACAATGAGCAGTTCTTC	CASSFAQGQSSYNEQFF
TRBV7-3	.	TRBJ2-2	.	TGTGCCAGCAGTTCCCCAGGGACCGGGGAGCTGTTTTTT	CASSSPGTGELFF
TRBV7-6	TRBD2	TRBJ2-3	.	TGTGCCAGCAGCTTACAGGGGACTAGCCCAGATACGCAGTATTTT	CASSLQGTSPDTQYF
TRBV6-1	TRBD1	TRBJ2-7	.	TGTGCCAGCAGACCGGGACAGGGCTACGAGCAGTACTTC	CASRPGQGYEQYF
TRBV4-1	TRBD2	TRBJ2-7	.	TGCGCCAGCAGCCAAGATGTAACTAGCGGGGGCTCCTACGAGCAGTACTTC	CASSQDVTSGGSYEQYF
TRBV9	TRBD2	TRBJ2-5	.	TGTGCCAGCAGCCCACGCCTGCGGACTAGCAGCCAAGAGACCCAGTACTTC	CASSPRLRTSSQETQYF
TRBV6-1	TRBD1	TRBJ1-4	.	TGTGCCAGCAGTATCAGGGGGGATGAAAAACTGTTTTTT	CASSIRGDEKLFF
TRBV2	TRBD1	TRBJ2-1	.	TGTGCCAGCAGGCAGACGGACAGGGTTCCCTACAATGAGCAGTTCTTC	CASRQTDRVPYNEQFF
TRBV5-4	.	TRBJ1-5	.	TGTGCCAGCAGCTTGGACAGGGCCAGTCAGCCCCAGCATTTT	CASSLDRASQPQHF
TRBV5-4	TRBD2	TRBJ2-1	.	TGTGCCAGCAGCTTGGGATTACTAGCGAACAATGAGCAGTTCTTC	CASSLGLLANNEQFF
TRBV28	TRBD1	TRBJ1-6	.	TGTGCCAGCAGAACTACAGGGGGAGTGGCACCCCTCCACTTT	CASRTTGGVAPLHF
TRBV27	TRBD1	TRBJ2-1	.	TGTGCCAGCAGTTCCACGGGACAGGGGTACAATGAGCAGTTCTTC	CASSSTGQGYNEQFF
TRBV7-9	.	TRBJ2-1	once	TGTGCCAGCAGCACGGACTCCTCCAATGAGCAGTTCTTC	CASSTDSSNEQFF
TRBV5-1	.	TRBJ2-5	.	TGCGCCAGCAGCCCCTACCCCCAAGAGACCCAGTACTTC	CASSPYPQETQYF
TRBV28	TRBD1	TRBJ2-7	.	TGTGCCAGCAGTAAACGACCGGGACAGGGAACCTACGAGCAGTACTTC	CASSKRPGQGTYEQYF
TRBV19	.	TRBJ2-2	.	TGTGCCAGTAGTATCGAAGCTTACGCGAACACCGGGGAGCTGTTTTTT	CASSIEAYANTGELFF
TRBV15	.	TRBJ1-5	.	TGTGCCACCAGCAGAGATCCCGTTGGCTCTCAGCCCCAGCATTTT	CATSRDPVGSQPQHF
TRBV6-1	.	TRBJ2-1	.	TGTGCCAGCAGTGAACAGGGATTAAGAATCAATGAGCAGTTCTTC	CASSEQGLRINEQFF
TRBV7-3	TRBD2	TRBJ2-5	few	TGTGCCAGCAGCTTAAGACTAGCGGAGACCCAGTACTTC	CASSLRLAETQYF
TRBV9	TRBD2	TRBJ2-5	.	TGTGCCAGCAGCCCCGGGACTAGCGGGAGGCCCAATCAAGAGACCCAGTACTTC	CASSPGTSGRPNQETQYF
TRBV11-2	.	TRBJ2-3	.	TGTGCCAGCAACCGACTTCGGCAGGGCCTAGATACGCAGTATTTT	CASNRLRQGLDTQYF
TRBV5-1	TRBD1	TRBJ1-1	.	TGCGCCAGCACCCCCAGGGGGGTTTTGAACACTGAAGCTTTCTTT	CASTPRGVLNTEAFF
TRBV7-2	TRBD1	TRBJ1-5	.	TGTGCCAGCAGCCCTAAAGGGGGCGGTCAGCCCCAGCATTTT	CASSPKGGGQPQHF
TRBV7-9	.	TRBJ2-1	.	TGTGCCAGCAGCTTATCGCGACTAGGCCACAATGAGCAGTTCTTC	CASSLSRLGHNEQFF
TRBV7-6	TRBD2	TRBJ2-1	.	TGTGCCAGCAGCTCGGGACTAGCGGCCTACAATGAGCAGTTCTTC	CASSSGLAAYNEQFF
TRBV5-4	TRBD1	TRBJ2-1	.	TGTGCCAGCAGCTCGCCGGGACAGGGGCTCAATGAGCAGTTCTTC	CASSSPGQGLNEQFF
TRBV28	TRBD1	TRBJ1-1	.	TGTGCCAGCAGTTCGTCGGAGACAGGGGGGTTACTAGCTTTCTTT	CASSSSETGGLLAFF